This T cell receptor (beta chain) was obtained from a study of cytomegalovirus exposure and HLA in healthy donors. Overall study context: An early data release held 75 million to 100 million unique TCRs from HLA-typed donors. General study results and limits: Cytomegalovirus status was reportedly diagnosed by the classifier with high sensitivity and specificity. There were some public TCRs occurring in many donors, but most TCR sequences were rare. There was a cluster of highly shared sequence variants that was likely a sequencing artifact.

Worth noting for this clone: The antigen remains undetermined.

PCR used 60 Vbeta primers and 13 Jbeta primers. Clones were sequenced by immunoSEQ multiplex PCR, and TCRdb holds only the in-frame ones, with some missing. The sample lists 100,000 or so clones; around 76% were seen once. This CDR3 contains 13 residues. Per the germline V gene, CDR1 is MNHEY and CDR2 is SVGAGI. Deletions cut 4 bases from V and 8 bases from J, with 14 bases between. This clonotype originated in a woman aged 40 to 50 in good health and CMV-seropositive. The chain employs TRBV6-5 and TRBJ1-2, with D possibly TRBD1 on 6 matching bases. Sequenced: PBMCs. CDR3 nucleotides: TGTGCCAGCAGTTTTGGACAGTCTTGGGGCTACACCTTC. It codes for CASSFGQSWGYTF.